This T cell receptor beta chain derives from a study of blood T cell repertoires in COVID-19. Study as a whole: Collection of acute and convalescent COVID-19 samples took place in the United States, Italy and Spain. From T cells, B-cell-depleted T cells, or PBMCs came the material, which was cDNA or gDNA.

This clone was found once. Seattle's cohort entered during active infection and was followed longitudinally. Per the germline V gene, CDR1 is SGHTA and CDR2 is FQGNSA. Between the trimmed V and J ends, which lost 3 bases and 2 bases, there was a span of 8 bases. This CDR3 region has 14 residues. As handled by the study authors: Amplifying reference gene primers gave estimates of nucleated cell counts. Clones were read by immunoSEQ multiplex PCR, and TCRdb kept only the in-frame ones, dropping some. That table furnishes V, J and clone size, whereas the DNA furnished D and trimming. Among approximately 260,000 clones listed, nearly 90% were seen once.

This chain uses TRBV7-2 with TRBJ1-3; possible D gene TRBD1, 5 bases. Sequenced sample: peripheral blood. This TCR derives from a woman aged 60-70 years with COVID-19, enrolled during active disease. In DNA, the CDR3 is TGTGCCAGCAGCTTGGGAGGGGCTGGAAACACCATATATTTT. Protein sequence: CASSLGGAGNTIYF.